Following are 23 T cell receptor beta chains from one sample sequenced in a study of response to subunit inactivated influenza vaccine. TCRdb re-analysed the RT-PCR reads in MiXCR, keeping a single row per CDR3 protein. The sample has approximately 500,000 distinct CDR3 sequences; over 10% are singletons. The specimen comprised PBMCs from blood, sampled roughly 47 days after vaccination. The receptor set was obtained from a middle-aged man who received an inactivated influenza vaccine.

J is TRBJ2-7 and V is TRBV7-6; maybe TRBD2 (5 bases). The CDR3 is 15 amino acids. V lost 4 bases and J lost 5, with 18 bases in between. Germline CDR1 is SGHVS and CDR2 is FNYEAQ. Written as DNA, the CDR3 is TGTGCCAGCAGCTATAGGTTAGGAGGTATCAACGAGCAGTACTTC. This gives the protein CASSYRLGGINEQYF.

The J gene is TRBJ2-3, the V gene TRBV5-5; 8 bases agree with TRBD2. The CDR3 runs 18 residues. Unmatched junction bases numbered 12, after V lost 0 bases and J lost 3 bases. Per the germline V gene, CDR1 is SGHKS and CDR2 is YYEKEE (reference sequence). The CDR3 protein is CASSLVPPGGASTDTQYF. Written as DNA, the CDR3 is TGTGCCAGCAGCTTGGTTCCGCCCGGGGGGGCCTCGACAGATACGCAGTATTTT.

This rearrangement joins TRBV6-2 or TRBV6-3 to TRBJ2-1, with 10 bases fitting TRBD2. This CDR3 contains 19 residues. Germline CDR1 and CDR2: MNHEY and SVGEGT. V shed 0 bases, J shed 3 bases, and the junction held 11 bases outside the gene matches. The CDR3 loop is CASSYSLLEREGIYNEQFF. CDR3 nucleotide sequence: TGTGCCAGCAGTTACTCCCTCTTGGAGCGGGAGGGAATCTACAATGAGCAGTTCTTC.

The sample holds many counts of this clonotype. V and J are TRBV12-3 or TRBV12-4 and TRBJ1-4; weak D call: TRBD1 (5 bases). Trimming cost V 6 bases and J 6 bases, with 14 bases left between them. This CDR3 is 14 amino acids long. The DNA of the CDR3 is TGTGCCAGCAGCAGCGCGGGACTTGATGAAAAACTGTTTTTT. Protein product: CASSSAGLDEKLFF.

This chain connects TRBV20-1 to TRBJ2-1, with 10 bases matching TRBD2. CDR1 is DFQATT and CDR2 is SNEGSKA in the germline V gene (reference sequence). Trimming at V came to 5 bases and at J to 10 bases, leaving 11 bases not matched to a gene. CDR3 length equals 14 residues. CDR3 sequence reads: CSAGRAGGGDEQFF. The CDR3 DNA reads as TGCAGTGCTGGACGAGCGGGAGGGGGAGACGAGCAGTTCTTC.

This clonotype appeared a few times. The gene calls are TRBV4-1 and TRBJ1-2, with unresolved D. Trimming shortened V by 0 bases and J by 2 bases, and 7 bases separated the two germline ends. The CDR3 covers 14 residues. CDR1 is MGHRA and CDR2 is YSYEKL in the germline V gene. The CDR3 DNA is TGCGCCAGCAGCCAAGAGGTAACAAACTATGGCTACACCTTC. This translates into CASSQEVTNYGYTF.

V gene TRBV6-5 combines with J gene TRBJ2-7; TRBD1 aligns across 12 bases. This CDR3 spans 15 amino acids. Per germline, CDR1 MNHEY and CDR2 SVGAGI. V shed 4 bases and J 3 bases; nucleotides not matched to a gene: 4. CDR3 sequence (DNA): TGTGCCAGCAGTTGGGGACAGGGGGCTGGCTACGAGCAGTACTTC. Translation gives CASSWGQGAGYEQYF.

The chain joins TRBV12-3 or TRBV12-4 to TRBJ2-3; D uncertain. Trimming removed 4 bases from V and 4 bases from J, with 9 bases in between. This CDR3 has 13 amino acids. The CDR3 DNA sequence: TGTGCCAGCAGTTGGGAAGAAGCAGATACGCAGTATTTT. Amino acid sequence: CASSWEEADTQYF.

The chain joins TRBV12-3 or TRBV12-4 to TRBJ2-3, with TRBD2 identical over 9 bases. The CDR3 has 17 residues. Trimming removed 5 bases from V and 2 bases from J; junction bases left unmatched: 11. The CDR3 nucleotides are TGTGCCAGCAGTACCTTCCAGACTAGCGGAATCACAGATACGCAGTATTTT. Its translation is CASSTFQTSGITDTQYF.

In its sample, this clonotype was seen many times. This chain uses TRBV28 with TRBJ1-2, with D possibly matching TRBD1 (5 bases). Trimming stripped 7 bases from V and 7 bases from J, with 19 bases between. Per the germline V gene, CDR1 is MDHEN and CDR2 is SYDVKM. The CDR3 loop spans 14 amino acids. The CDR3 is CASIGGGGVPGYTF. CDR3 in DNA: TGTGCCAGCATCGGGGGGGGTGGCGTTCCTGGCTACACCTTC.

This clonotype was recorded at least ten times. The chain couples TRBV5-1 to TRBJ2-7, with D perhaps being TRBD1 or TRBD2 (5 bases each). The ends were cut back, 4 bases at V and 4 bases at J, with 15 bases in the middle. CDR1 and CDR2 from the germline V gene are SGHRS and YFSETQ. This CDR3 contains 14 residues. The CDR3 coding sequence is TGCGCCAGCAGCCCGCCGGGGCAAGGGTACGAGCAGTACTTC. Its protein product is CASSPPGQGYEQYF.

The chain couples TRBV28 to TRBJ1-2; no definite D call. Trimming removed 7 bases from V and 8 bases from J, with 23 bases in between. The germline V gene has CDR1 MDHEN and CDR2 SYDVKM. This CDR3 has 15 amino acids. The CDR3 reads CASNSHGLYLGGYTF. The CDR3 DNA is TGTGCCAGCAACTCTCACGGACTTTACCTCGGGGGCTACACCTTC.

The chain has TRBV2 and TRBJ2-1; 11 bases align to TRBD2. The CDR3 has 15 amino acids. V shed 0 bases, J shed 6 bases, and the junction held 1 base outside the gene matches. Germline loops: CDR1 SNHLY, CDR2 FYNNEI. CDR3 nucleotides: TGTGCCAGCAGTGAAGCTAGCGGGGGGGCCAATGAGCAGTTCTTC. It translates to CASSEASGGANEQFF.

J is TRBJ2-3 and V is TRBV5-1, with TRBD1 identical over 9 bases. CDR3 size: 14 residues. V lost 3 bases, J lost 4 bases, and 3 bases stayed unmatched. Germline V gene lookup returns CDR1 SGHRS and CDR2 YFSETQ. CDR3 loop: CASSWGQGPDTQYF. The CDR3 DNA is TGCGCCAGCAGCTGGGGACAGGGCCCAGATACGCAGTATTTT.

This chain uses TRBV12-3 or TRBV12-4 with TRBJ2-5; 8 bases are shared with TRBD2. Unmatched junction bases numbered 14, after V lost 3 bases and J lost 5 bases. CDR3 length: 17 amino acids. In DNA, the CDR3 is TGTGCCAGCAGTTTTGAGGCGGGAGGCCCTAAGGAGGAGACCCAGTACTTC. Translating gives CASSFEAGGPKEETQYF.

The chain recombines TRBV12-3 or TRBV12-4 with TRBJ2-2, with a tentative D call TRBD2 (6 bases). Trimming left V 6 bases short and J 5 bases short, with 13 bases between. This CDR3 is 14 amino acids long. CDR3 protein: CASSRGSRTGELFF. CDR3 DNA: TGTGCCAGCAGCCGGGGGTCTCGAACCGGGGAGCTGTTTTTT.

The chain joins TRBV6-5 to TRBJ2-5; D possibly uses TRBD1 or TRBD2 (6 bases each). V gave up 0 bases and J gave up 2 bases, with 22 bases separating them. The CDR3 contains 19 residues. Germline CDR1 MNHEY, CDR2 SVGAGI. CDR3 residues: CASSYSKGGAGQGQETQYF. CDR3 nucleotides: TGTGCCAGCAGTTACTCGAAGGGGGGCGCAGGCCAGGGGCAAGAGACCCAGTACTTC.

The chain uses TRBV7-9 and TRBJ2-3; D possibly uses TRBD1 or TRBD2 (7 bases each). Germline V CDR1 and CDR2: SEHNR, FQNEAQ (reference sequence). CDR3 length: 20 residues. V was shortened by 5 bases and J by 3 bases, with 30 bases between the two germline ends. This CDR3 is CASSPGTALAAGADTDTQYF. In nucleotides, the CDR3 is TGTGCCAGCAGCCCAGGGACAGCCCTAGCGGCGGGAGCGGATACAGATACGCAGTATTTT.

V is TRBV29-1 and J is TRBJ2-7, with TRBD2 identical over 7 bases. Germline CDR1 is SQVTM and CDR2 is ANQGSEA. This CDR3 has 13 residues. V gave up 3 bases and J gave up 1 base; unmatched junction bases: 3. The CDR3 DNA is TGCAGCGTTGACGGCGGGAGTTCCTACGAGCAGTACTTC. Residues: CSVDGGSSYEQYF.

This clonotype has more than one count but fewer than ten. The rearrangement joins TRBV5-1 to TRBJ1-2; no firm D call. The CDR3 loop spans 16 amino acids. Trimming cost V 2 bases and J 4 bases, with 18 bases left between them. Germline V gene sequence: CDR1 SGHRS, CDR2 YFSETQ. DNA of the CDR3: TGCGCCAGCAGCTTAACTACGACACAAGTACCCTATGGCTACACCTTC. This codes for CASSLTTTQVPYGYTF.

This clonotype was recorded a few times. This chain joins TRBV27 and TRBJ2-7; 8 positions match TRBD2. Unmatched junction bases numbered 11, after V lost 6 bases and J lost 4 bases. Germline loops: CDR1 MNHEY, CDR2 SMNVEV (reference sequence). This CDR3 region has 15 residues. The DNA of the CDR3 is TGTGCCAGCAGCAGCGGGACTAGGGGCACATACGAGCAGTACTTC. Translated: CASSSGTRGTYEQYF.

The gene calls are TRBV5-1 and TRBJ1-2; the D is unclear. V lost 0 bases and J 5 bases, leaving 8 bases between the germline ends. The CDR3 sequence is 13 residues long. Germline-derived CDR1 and CDR2 are SGHRS and YFSETQ. The chain's CDR3 is CASSLGPQYGYTF. CDR3 nucleotide sequence: TGCGCCAGCAGCTTGGGGCCCCAATATGGCTACACCTTC.

This clonotype came up many times. This chain links TRBV7-2 with TRBJ2-3, with TRBD1 identical over 10 bases. From germline, CDR1 is SGHTA and CDR2 FQGNSA. J was trimmed by 3 bases and V by 5 bases; bases with no gene match: 2. This CDR3 is built from 14 residues. This CDR3 reads CASSDRGRTDTQYF. The DNA for the CDR3 is TGTGCCAGCAGCGACAGGGGGCGGACAGATACGCAGTATTTT.